Ten or more counts support the clone carrying this T cell receptor (beta chain). Its specificity is not known. The sample comes from a study of tumor and adjacent non-tumor tissue in lung cancer. Overall study results and limits: Tumor tissue had significantly higher TCR diversity than normal lung.

A modified ARM-PCR protocol with three rounds of nested PCR amplified TCRbeta. TCRdb itself ran the multiplex PCR reads through MiXCR, one entry per CDR3 protein. The data show under 100,000 distinct CDR3 sequences, around two thirds seen once. V was cut by 7 bases and J by 2 bases, with 9 bases left in between. CDR3 size: 13 residues. Germline V gene data show CDR1 as MNHEY and CDR2 as SMNVEV (reference sequence). The template was RNA from unsorted bulk tissue. The sample consisted of lung tumor tissue. The gene calls are TRBV27 and TRBJ2-1, with no clear D. This receptor was obtained from a man between 65 and 85 years old with non-small cell lung cancer. The CDR3 protein is CASTGGTYNEQFF. The CDR3 nucleotides are TGTGCCAGCACGGGCGGCACCTACAATGAGCAGTTCTTC.